These 5 T cell receptor beta chains share one sample of origin, sequenced in a study of TIL therapy for anti-PD-1-resistant metastatic lung cancer. The libraries were made with immunoSEQ v3. Sequenced by immunoSEQ multiplex PCR; TCRdb stores in-frame clones only, minus some. This table has 50,000 to 60,000 clones, 60% to 85% appearing once. Regarding time point: pre-treatment sample, taken before nivolumab and TIL therapy. Tumor tissue came from excised metastases, mostly pleural nodules or supraclavicular lymph nodes. Material: tumor tissue, obtained at baseline. The receptors here all came from a person aged 25-79 years with non-small cell lung cancer.

The gene calls are TRBV6-6 and TRBJ2-1, with TRBD2 matching 10 bases. V was clipped by 4 bases and J by 13 bases; unmatched bases: 7. The CDR3 is 13 residues long. The V gene's germline CDR1 is MNHNY and CDR2 SVGAGI (reference sequence). The CDR3 nucleotides read TGTGCCAGCAGTTCGGCTTGGACTAGCGGTCAGTTCTTC. Translating it yields CASSSAWTSGQFF.

V gene TRBV5-1 combines with J gene TRBJ1-4; TRBD1 might be the D (5 bases). The germline V and J ends were trimmed by 4 bases and 8 bases, with 15 bases remaining between them. CDR1 and CDR2 (germline): SGHRS, YFSETQ. This CDR3 comprises 14 residues. The DNA for the CDR3 is TGCGCCAGCAGCCCCGCCGGGGGGGGAGAAAAACTGTTTTTT. Protein product: CASSPAGGGEKLFF.

This clone came up a few times. The rearrangement links TRBV18 to TRBJ2-3; unclear D gene. Deletions cut 1 base from V and 2 bases from J, with 4 bases between. This CDR3 comprises 13 residues. Per the germline V gene, CDR1 is KGHSH and CDR2 is LQKENI. CDR3: CASSPLVTDTQYF. As DNA, the CDR3 is TGTGCCAGCTCACCACTAGTCACAGATACGCAGTATTTT. Filled out from reference TRBV18 and TRBJ2-3, the complete variable domain reads NAGVMQNPRHLVRRRGQEARLRCSPMKGHSHVYWYRQLPEEGLKFMVYLQKENIIDESGMPKERFSAEFPKEGPSILRIQQVVRGDSAAYFCASSPLVTDTQYFGPGTRLTVL.

The count of this clone is one. The CDR3 DNA sequence: TGTGCCAGCAGCTTTCTACAGGGGGCGAATCAGCCCCAGCATTTT. Translating it yields CASSFLQGANQPQHF. This chain uses TRBV7-8 with TRBJ1-5, with 9 bases aligning to TRBD1. The CDR3 extends over 15 amino acids. Germline loops: CDR1 SGHVS, CDR2 FQNEAQ. J was trimmed by 4 bases and V by 3 bases; bases with no gene match: 4.

The chain employs TRBV7-2 and TRBJ1-5; the D gene is possibly TRBD1 (5 bases). The length of the CDR3 is 15 residues. The germline V and J ends were trimmed by 5 bases and 2 bases, with 13 bases remaining between them. Looked up from germline, CDR1 is SGHTA and CDR2 is FQGNSA. CDR3 DNA: TGTGCCAGCAGCACAGGATGGGAGGGCAATCAGCCCCAGCATTTT. As protein: CASSTGWEGNQPQHF.